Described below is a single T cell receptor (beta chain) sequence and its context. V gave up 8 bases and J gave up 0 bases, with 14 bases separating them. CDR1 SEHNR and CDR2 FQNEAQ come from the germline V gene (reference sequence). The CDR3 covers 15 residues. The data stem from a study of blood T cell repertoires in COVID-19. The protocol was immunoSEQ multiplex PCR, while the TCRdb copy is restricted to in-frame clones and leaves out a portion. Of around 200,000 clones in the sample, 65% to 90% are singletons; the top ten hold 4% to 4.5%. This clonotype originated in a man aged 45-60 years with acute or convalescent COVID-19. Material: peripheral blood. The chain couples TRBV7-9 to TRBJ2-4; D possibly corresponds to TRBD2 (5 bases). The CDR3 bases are TGTGCCAGCGGCGGGCAGACCCTAGCCAAAAACATTCAGTACTTC. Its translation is CASGGQTLAKNIQYF.